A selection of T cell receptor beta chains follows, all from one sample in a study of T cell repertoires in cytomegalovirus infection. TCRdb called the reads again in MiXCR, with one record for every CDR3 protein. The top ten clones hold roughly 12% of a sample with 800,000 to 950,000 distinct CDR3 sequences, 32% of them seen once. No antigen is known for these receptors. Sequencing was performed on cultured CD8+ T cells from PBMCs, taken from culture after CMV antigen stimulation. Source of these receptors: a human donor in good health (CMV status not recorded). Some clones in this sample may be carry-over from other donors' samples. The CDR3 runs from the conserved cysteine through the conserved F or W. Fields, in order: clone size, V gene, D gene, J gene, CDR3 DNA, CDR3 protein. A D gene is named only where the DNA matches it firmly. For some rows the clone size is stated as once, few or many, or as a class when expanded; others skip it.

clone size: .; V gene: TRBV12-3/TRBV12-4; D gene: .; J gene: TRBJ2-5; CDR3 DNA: TGTGCCAGCAGTGCGTACGGTCAAGAGACCCAGTACTTC; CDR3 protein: CASSAYGQETQYF
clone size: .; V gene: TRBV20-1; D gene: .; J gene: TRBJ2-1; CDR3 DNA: TGCACTGACGGGGACAATGAGCAGTTCTTC; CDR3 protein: CTDGDNEQFF
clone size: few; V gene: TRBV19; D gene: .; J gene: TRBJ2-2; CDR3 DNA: TGTGCCACCCGGGGAGGTTGGGCTGTCGGGGAGCTGTTTTTT; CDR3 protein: CATRGGWAVGELFF
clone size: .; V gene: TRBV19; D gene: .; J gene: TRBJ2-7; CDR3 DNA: TGTGCCAGTAGTAAGGCAGGGCGCCGCGGGCAGTACTTC; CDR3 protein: CASSKAGRRGQYF
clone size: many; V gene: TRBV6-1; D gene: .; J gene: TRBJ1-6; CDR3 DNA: TGTGCCAGCCAGATGCGGTCACCCCTCCACTTT; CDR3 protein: CASQMRSPLHF
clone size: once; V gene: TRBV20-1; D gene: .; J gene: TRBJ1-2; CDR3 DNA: TGCAGTGCTAGAGACGAGGGAAACTATGGCTACACCTTC; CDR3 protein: CSARDEGNYGYTF
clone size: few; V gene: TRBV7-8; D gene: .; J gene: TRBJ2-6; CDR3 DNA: TGTGCCAGCAGCATTATAGACACTGGGGCCAACGTCCTGACTTTC; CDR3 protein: CASSIIDTGANVLTF
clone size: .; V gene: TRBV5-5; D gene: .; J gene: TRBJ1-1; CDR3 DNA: TGTGCCAGCAGCGGGGGGGCACGACCGAACACTGAAGCTTTCTTT; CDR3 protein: CASSGGARPNTEAFF
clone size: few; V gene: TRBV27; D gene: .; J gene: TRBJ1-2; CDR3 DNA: TGTGCCAGCAGTTTCCTCAGGGGAGGTTATGTGAATGGCTACACCTTC; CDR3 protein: CASSFLRGGYVNGYTF
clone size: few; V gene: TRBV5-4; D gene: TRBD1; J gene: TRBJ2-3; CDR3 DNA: TGTGCCAGCAGCCCCGGGACAGCTGGCACAGATACGCAGTATTTT; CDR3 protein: CASSPGTAGTDTQYF
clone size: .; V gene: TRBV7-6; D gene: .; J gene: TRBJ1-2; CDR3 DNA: TGTGCCAGTACACAGGGAAACTATGGCTACACCTTC; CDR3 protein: CASTQGNYGYTF
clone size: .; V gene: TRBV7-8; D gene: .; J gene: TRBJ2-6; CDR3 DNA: TGTGCCAGCAGCTTAAAGCGGTCAGTTTCTGGGGCCAACGTCCTGACTTTC; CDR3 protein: CASSLKRSVSGANVLTF
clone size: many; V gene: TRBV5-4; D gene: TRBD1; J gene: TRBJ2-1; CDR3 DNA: TGTGCCAGCAGCTTGGTGGGGACAGGGGACTACAATGAGCAGTTCTTC; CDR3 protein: CASSLVGTGDYNEQFF
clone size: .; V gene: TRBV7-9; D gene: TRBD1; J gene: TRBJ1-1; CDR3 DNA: TGTGCCAGCGCAGGGGGCTCGGGTGAAGCTTTCTTT; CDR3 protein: CASAGGSGEAFF
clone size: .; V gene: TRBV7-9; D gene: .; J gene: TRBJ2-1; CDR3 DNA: TGTGCCAGCAGCTTACTTGTGGGTGAGCAGTTCTTC; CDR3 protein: CASSLLVGEQFF
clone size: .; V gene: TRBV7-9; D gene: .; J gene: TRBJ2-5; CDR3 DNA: TGTGCCAGCACCTTAGGGGGGACCCAGTACTTC; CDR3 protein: CASTLGGTQYF
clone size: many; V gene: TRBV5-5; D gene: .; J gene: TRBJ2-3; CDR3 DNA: TGTGCCAGCAGCGGACAGAGCACAGATACGCAGTATTTT; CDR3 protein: CASSGQSTDTQYF
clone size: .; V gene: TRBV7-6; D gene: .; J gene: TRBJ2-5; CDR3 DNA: TGTGCCAGCAGCCATACTACAGGGTTTGGGCGTGAGGAGACCCAGTACTTC; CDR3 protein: CASSHTTGFGREETQYF
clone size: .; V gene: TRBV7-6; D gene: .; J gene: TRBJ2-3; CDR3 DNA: TGTGCCAGCATGGGAAACGGGGCGTATTTCACAGATACGCAGTATTTT; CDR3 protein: CASMGNGAYFTDTQYF
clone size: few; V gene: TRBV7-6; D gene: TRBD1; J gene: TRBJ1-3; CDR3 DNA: TGTGCCAGCAGCCGTACGGGACAGGGGAACACCATATATTTT; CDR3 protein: CASSRTGQGNTIYF
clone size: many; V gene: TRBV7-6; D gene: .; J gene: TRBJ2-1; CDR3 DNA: TGTGCCAGCAGCCCCGGCTTTTGGGGGGAAGGCGATGAGCAGTTCTTC; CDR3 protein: CASSPGFWGEGDEQFF
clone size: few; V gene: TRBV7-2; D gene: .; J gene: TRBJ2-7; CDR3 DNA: TGTGCCAGCAGCTTAGACAGCCTCTCCTACGAGCAGTACTTC; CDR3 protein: CASSLDSLSYEQYF
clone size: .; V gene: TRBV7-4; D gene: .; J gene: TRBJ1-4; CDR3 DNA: TGTGCCAGCAGCTCACTAGGGCCCGAAAAACTGTTTTTT; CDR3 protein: CASSSLGPEKLFF
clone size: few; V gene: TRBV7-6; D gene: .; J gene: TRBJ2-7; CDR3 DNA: TGTGCCAGCAGCCGAAGGGCCGGAACAGACAACTACGAGCAGTACTTC; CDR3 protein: CASSRRAGTDNYEQYF
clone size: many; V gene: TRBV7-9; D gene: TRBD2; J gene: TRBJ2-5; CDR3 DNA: TGTGCCAGCAGCTCCTCTAGCGGGGAAGAGACCCAGTACTTC; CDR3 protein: CASSSSSGEETQYF
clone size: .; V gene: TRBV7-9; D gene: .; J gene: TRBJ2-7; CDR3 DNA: TGTGCCAGCAGCTTAGTTTCACGGCGGTCGTCCGAGCAGTACTTC; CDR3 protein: CASSLVSRRSSEQYF
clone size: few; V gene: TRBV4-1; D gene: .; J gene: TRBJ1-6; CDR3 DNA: TGCGCCAGCAGCCAAGAGGTGGACGCTTACACTGGGGATTCACCCCTCCACTTT; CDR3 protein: CASSQEVDAYTGDSPLHF
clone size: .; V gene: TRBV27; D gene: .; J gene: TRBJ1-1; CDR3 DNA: TGTGCCAGCAGTTCCCGACGATGGGAGGGGGAGAACACTGAAGCTTTCTTT; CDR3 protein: CASSSRRWEGENTEAFF
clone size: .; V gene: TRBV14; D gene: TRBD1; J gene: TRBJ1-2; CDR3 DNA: TGTGCCAGCAGCCCGAGGTACAGGGGGCTGGCTAACTATGGCTACACCTTC; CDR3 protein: CASSPRYRGLANYGYTF
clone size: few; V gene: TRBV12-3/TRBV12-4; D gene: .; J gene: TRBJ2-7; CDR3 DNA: TGTGCCAGCAGTTCGGAAACCTACGAGCAGTACTTC; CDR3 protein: CASSSETYEQYF
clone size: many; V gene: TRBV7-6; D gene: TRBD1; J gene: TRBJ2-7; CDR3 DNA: TGTGCCAGCAGCCTGGGACAGGGTAGGGCCTACGAGCAGTACTTC; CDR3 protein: CASSLGQGRAYEQYF
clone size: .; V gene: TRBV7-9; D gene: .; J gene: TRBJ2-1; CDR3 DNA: TGTGCCAGCAGCCAACTAAACAATGAGCAGTTCTTC; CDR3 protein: CASSQLNNEQFF
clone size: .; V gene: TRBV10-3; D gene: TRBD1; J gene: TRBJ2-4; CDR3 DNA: TGTGCCACAATGGACAGGGGGACTTCTAAAAACATTCAGTACTTC; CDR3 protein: CATMDRGTSKNIQYF
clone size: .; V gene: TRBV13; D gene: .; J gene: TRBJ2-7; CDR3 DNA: TGTGCCAGCAGCTTCAAGGGACACACCTACGAGCAGTACTTC; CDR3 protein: CASSFKGHTYEQYF
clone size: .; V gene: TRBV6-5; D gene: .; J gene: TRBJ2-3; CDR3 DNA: TGTGCCAGCAGTTACTTTCAGGGTTCAGATACGCAGTATTTT; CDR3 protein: CASSYFQGSDTQYF
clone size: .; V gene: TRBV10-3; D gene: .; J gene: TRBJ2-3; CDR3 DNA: TGTGCCATCACCGAGGAGTTCACAGATACGCAGTATTTT; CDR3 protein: CAITEEFTDTQYF
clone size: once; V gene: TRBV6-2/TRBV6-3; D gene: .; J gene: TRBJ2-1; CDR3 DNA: TGTGCCAGCAGTTACGTCACAGGGCCTTACAATGAGCAGTTCTTC; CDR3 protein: CASSYVTGPYNEQFF
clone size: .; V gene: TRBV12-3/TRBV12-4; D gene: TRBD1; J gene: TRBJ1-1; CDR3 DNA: TGTGCCAGCAGTATTCAGGGACAGCGAAACACTGAAGCTTTCTTT; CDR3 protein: CASSIQGQRNTEAFF
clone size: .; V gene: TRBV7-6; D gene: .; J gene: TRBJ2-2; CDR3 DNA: TGTGCGGGAGGGGGATTCGCCGGGGAGCTGTTTTTT; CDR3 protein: CAGGGFAGELFF
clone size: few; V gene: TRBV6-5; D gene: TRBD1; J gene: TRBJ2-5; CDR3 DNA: TGTGCCAGCAAAATAGGAGGACAGGGTGTGAAGACCCAGTACTTC; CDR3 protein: CASKIGGQGVKTQYF
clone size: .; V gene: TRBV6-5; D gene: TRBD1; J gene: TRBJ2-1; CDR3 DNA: TGTGCCAGCAGTTACCCGGGACAGGGGTGGAATGAGCAGTTCTTC; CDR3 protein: CASSYPGQGWNEQFF
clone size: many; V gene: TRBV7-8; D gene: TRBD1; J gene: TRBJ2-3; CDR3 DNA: TGTGCCAGCAGCTTAGGGCAGGGGGCAAAATCAGATACGCAGTATTTT; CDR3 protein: CASSLGQGAKSDTQYF
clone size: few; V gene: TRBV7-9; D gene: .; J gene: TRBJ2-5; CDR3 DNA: TGTGCCAGCAGCCCCGGAGTGTGGCCAGAGACCCAGTACTTC; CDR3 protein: CASSPGVWPETQYF
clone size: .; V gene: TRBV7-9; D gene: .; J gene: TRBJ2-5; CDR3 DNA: TGTGCCAGCAGCTCAGACATCTTCCAAGAGACCCAGTACTTC; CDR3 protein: CASSSDIFQETQYF